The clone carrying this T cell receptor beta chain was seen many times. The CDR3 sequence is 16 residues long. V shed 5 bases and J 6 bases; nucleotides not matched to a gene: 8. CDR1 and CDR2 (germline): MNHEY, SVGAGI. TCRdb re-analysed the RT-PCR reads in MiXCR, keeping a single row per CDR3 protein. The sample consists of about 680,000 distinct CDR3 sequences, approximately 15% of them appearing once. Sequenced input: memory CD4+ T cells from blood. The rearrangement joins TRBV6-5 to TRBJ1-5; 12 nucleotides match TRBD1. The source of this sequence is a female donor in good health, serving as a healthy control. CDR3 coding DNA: TGTGCCAGCAGTCCGGGGACAGGGGGCGAATCTCAGCCCCAGCATTTT. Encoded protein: CASSPGTGGESQPQHF.